The TCR beta chain under discussion was sequenced for a study of T cell repertoires in cytomegalovirus infection. This clonotype came up a few times. TCRdb processed the reads anew with MiXCR; each CDR3 protein has one entry. This table has 200,000 or so distinct CDR3 sequences, 28% appearing once. CDR3 length equals 16 residues. Germline trimming cut 1 base from V and 8 bases from J; bases unmatched to any gene: 10. Germline loops: CDR1 SEHNR, CDR2 FQNEAQ (reference sequence). This sequence originates from a human donor in good health (CMV status not recorded). Some clones in this sample may be carry-over from other donors' samples. Material for sequencing was PBMCs. The gene calls are TRBV7-9 and TRBJ2-1; 8 bases line up with TRBD1. The CDR3 reads CASSLGGQGRVDEQFF. In DNA, the CDR3 is TGTGCCAGCAGCTTAGGCGGACAGGGTAGGGTCGATGAGCAGTTCTTC.